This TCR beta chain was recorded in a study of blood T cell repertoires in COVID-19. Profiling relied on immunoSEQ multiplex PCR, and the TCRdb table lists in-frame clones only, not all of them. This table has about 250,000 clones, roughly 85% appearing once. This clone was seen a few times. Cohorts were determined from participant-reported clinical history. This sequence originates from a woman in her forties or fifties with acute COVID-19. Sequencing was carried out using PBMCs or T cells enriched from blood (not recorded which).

CDR3 sequence reads: CASSLKGRGNQPQHF. CDR3 coding DNA: TGTGCCAGCAGTTTAAAGGGCAGGGGAAATCAGCCCCAGCATTTT. The V call is TRBV27, the J call TRBJ1-5, with D possibly matching TRBD1 (6 bases). With 2 bases removed from V and 4 bases from J, the gap between germline ends came to 12 bases. CDR3 size: 15 residues. Per the germline V gene, CDR1 is MNHEY and CDR2 is SMNVEV (reference sequence).